The rows below give T cell receptor beta chains drawn from one sample of a study of T cells in Graves' hyperthyroidism and ophthalmopathy. Via MiXCR, TCRdb re-called the multiplex PCR reads, giving one row per CDR3 protein. Of 500,000 to 650,000 distinct CDR3 sequences listed, around 13% are singletons. The sequencing sample was made of blood. These receptor sequences come from a woman in her forties with Graves' hyperthyroidism. Both conserved end residues are part of each CDR3. Fields, in order: V gene, clone size, J gene, D gene, CDR3 protein, CDR3 DNA. D genes are given only for firm matches. Rows may omit the clone size; those that give it use once, few, many or a size class.

v_gene: TRBV2; abundance: many; j_gene: TRBJ2-1; d_gene: TRBD2; CDR3aa: CASTGLAEQFF; CDR3nt: TGTGCCAGCACCGGACTAGCTGAGCAGTTCTTC
v_gene: TRBV5-1; abundance: many; j_gene: TRBJ1-1; d_gene: -; CDR3aa: CASSDARIKNTEAFF; CDR3nt: TGCGCCAGCAGCGATGCCCGCATAAAGAACACTGAAGCTTTCTTT
v_gene: TRBV15; abundance: few; j_gene: TRBJ2-3; d_gene: TRBD2; CDR3aa: CATSRGLAEGNVKTSTDTQYF; CDR3nt: TGTGCCACCAGCAGAGGACTAGCGGAAGGCAATGTGAAGACTAGCACAGATACGCAGTATTTT
v_gene: TRBV15; abundance: few; j_gene: TRBJ2-5; d_gene: TRBD1; CDR3aa: CATSRDRGETQYF; CDR3nt: TGTGCCACCAGCCGGGACAGGGGAGAGACCCAGTACTTC
v_gene: TRBV12-3/TRBV12-4; abundance: many; j_gene: TRBJ2-1; d_gene: -; CDR3aa: CASSPPGRSYNEQFF; CDR3nt: TGTGCCAGCAGTCCACCGGGACGCAGCTACAATGAGCAGTTCTTC
v_gene: TRBV27; abundance: many; j_gene: TRBJ2-5; d_gene: -; CDR3aa: CASSLSPTQETQYF; CDR3nt: TGTGCCAGCAGTTTAAGTCCTACCCAAGAGACCCAGTACTTC
v_gene: TRBV28; abundance: many; j_gene: TRBJ1-5; d_gene: TRBD1; CDR3aa: CASYGTDSNQPQHF; CDR3nt: TGTGCCAGCTACGGGACAGATAGCAATCAGCCCCAGCATTTT
v_gene: TRBV5-5; abundance: many; j_gene: TRBJ1-2; d_gene: -; CDR3aa: CASSATYDYTF; CDR3nt: TGTGCCAGCAGCGCCACTTATGACTACACCTTC
v_gene: TRBV7-2; abundance: -; j_gene: TRBJ2-2; d_gene: -; CDR3aa: CASSLDSSASGELFF; CDR3nt: TGTGCCAGCAGCTTAGATTCCTCAGCGTCCGGGGAGCTGTTTTTT
v_gene: TRBV27; abundance: few; j_gene: TRBJ2-7; d_gene: -; CDR3aa: CASRLLGSYEQYF; CDR3nt: TGTGCCAGCAGACTACTAGGATCCTACGAGCAGTACTTC
v_gene: TRBV6-1; abundance: many; j_gene: TRBJ1-1; d_gene: -; CDR3aa: CASSPPGGNTEAFF; CDR3nt: TGTGCCAGCAGCCCCCCCGGGGGGAACACTGAAGCTTTCTTT
v_gene: TRBV27; abundance: many; j_gene: TRBJ2-7; d_gene: -; CDR3aa: CASSSGGLYEQYF; CDR3nt: TGTGCCAGCAGCTCTGGGGGACTCTACGAGCAGTACTTC
v_gene: TRBV20-1; abundance: few; j_gene: TRBJ2-1; d_gene: -; CDR3aa: CSASGGDAYNEQFF; CDR3nt: TGCAGTGCTAGTGGAGGGGATGCCTACAATGAGCAGTTCTTC
v_gene: TRBV24-1; abundance: many; j_gene: TRBJ1-5; d_gene: -; CDR3aa: CATSDGNQPQHF; CDR3nt: TGTGCCACCAGTGATGGCAATCAGCCCCAGCATTTT
v_gene: TRBV2; abundance: many; j_gene: TRBJ2-7; d_gene: TRBD2; CDR3aa: CASSGLTSGTYEQYF; CDR3nt: TGTGCCAGCAGTGGTCTGACTAGCGGTACCTACGAGCAGTACTTC
v_gene: TRBV2; abundance: many; j_gene: TRBJ2-1; d_gene: -; CDR3aa: CASRGIDNEQFF; CDR3nt: TGTGCCAGCAGGGGGATCGACAATGAGCAGTTCTTC
v_gene: TRBV19; abundance: -; j_gene: TRBJ2-1; d_gene: TRBD2; CDR3aa: CASWGETSGRSYNEQFF; CDR3nt: TGTGCCAGTTGGGGAGAGACTAGCGGGAGATCCTACAATGAGCAGTTCTTC
v_gene: TRBV19; abundance: many; j_gene: TRBJ1-1; d_gene: TRBD1; CDR3aa: CASRISIGTGNEAFF; CDR3nt: TGTGCCAGTAGAATATCGATCGGGACAGGAAATGAAGCTTTCTTT
v_gene: TRBV4-2; abundance: many; j_gene: TRBJ1-4; d_gene: -; CDR3aa: CASSQDTGGRKEKLFF; CDR3nt: TGTGCCAGCAGCCAAGATACCGGGGGTAGGAAAGAAAAACTGTTTTTT
v_gene: TRBV7-8; abundance: -; j_gene: TRBJ1-6; d_gene: TRBD1; CDR3aa: CASSFRDREVYSPLHF; CDR3nt: TGTGCCAGCAGCTTCCGGGACAGGGAGGTCTATTCACCCCTCCACTTT
v_gene: TRBV4-1; abundance: -; j_gene: TRBJ2-5; d_gene: TRBD2; CDR3aa: CASSQALAGRETQYF; CDR3nt: TGCGCCAGCAGCCAAGCTCTAGCGGGGCGGGAGACCCAGTACTTC
v_gene: TRBV6-1; abundance: many; j_gene: TRBJ2-5; d_gene: -; CDR3aa: CASSEGSLSETQYF; CDR3nt: TGTGCCAGCAGTGAAGGCAGCCTTTCGGAGACCCAGTACTTC
v_gene: TRBV20-1; abundance: many; j_gene: TRBJ2-5; d_gene: TRBD2; CDR3aa: CSAKGTSGGGETQYF; CDR3nt: TGCAGTGCTAAGGGGACTAGCGGGGGGGGAGAGACCCAGTACTTC
v_gene: TRBV7-9; abundance: -; j_gene: TRBJ2-7; d_gene: TRBD1; CDR3aa: CASSLLETGGYEQYF; CDR3nt: TGTGCCAGCAGCTTATTGGAGACAGGGGGCTACGAGCAGTACTTC
v_gene: TRBV7-2; abundance: many; j_gene: TRBJ2-7; d_gene: TRBD1; CDR3aa: CASSRPGQGTSYEQYF; CDR3nt: TGTGCCAGCAGCCGACCGGGACAGGGAACCTCCTACGAGCAGTACTTC
v_gene: TRBV5-1; abundance: many; j_gene: TRBJ1-2; d_gene: -; CDR3aa: CASSSSDRFGDGYTF; CDR3nt: TGCGCCAGCAGCTCTTCGGACAGATTTGGGGATGGCTACACCTTC
v_gene: TRBV7-9; abundance: -; j_gene: TRBJ1-5; d_gene: -; CDR3aa: CASSTGTSNQPQHF; CDR3nt: TGTGCCAGTTCGACCGGGACAAGTAATCAGCCCCAGCATTTT
v_gene: TRBV6-1; abundance: many; j_gene: TRBJ2-7; d_gene: -; CDR3aa: CASSEAPLPPDTAFYEQYF; CDR3nt: TGTGCCAGCAGTGAAGCGCCCCTACCGCCTGACACCGCTTTCTACGAGCAGTACTTC
v_gene: TRBV2; abundance: many; j_gene: TRBJ2-7; d_gene: -; CDR3aa: CASSLPGIPYEQYF; CDR3nt: TGTGCCAGCAGTCTCCCCGGGATCCCCTACGAGCAGTACTTC
v_gene: TRBV28; abundance: many; j_gene: TRBJ2-1; d_gene: TRBD1; CDR3aa: CASRLQGADNEQFF; CDR3nt: TGTGCCAGCAGACTACAGGGGGCCGACAATGAGCAGTTCTTC
v_gene: TRBV7-9; abundance: -; j_gene: TRBJ2-7; d_gene: -; CDR3aa: CASSLERNSGPYEQYF; CDR3nt: TGTGCCAGCAGCTTAGAGCGTAATAGCGGTCCCTACGAGCAGTACTTC
v_gene: TRBV12-3/TRBV12-4; abundance: many; j_gene: TRBJ2-7; d_gene: TRBD1; CDR3aa: CASSISGQPYEQYF; CDR3nt: TGTGCCAGCAGTATATCGGGACAGCCCTACGAGCAGTACTTC
v_gene: TRBV19; abundance: few; j_gene: TRBJ2-2; d_gene: TRBD2; CDR3aa: CASSIRGLAGTNTGELFF; CDR3nt: TGTGCCAGTAGTATTAGGGGACTAGCGGGAACGAACACCGGGGAGCTGTTTTTT
v_gene: TRBV10-2; abundance: -; j_gene: TRBJ2-1; d_gene: TRBD2; CDR3aa: CASSEGGWTSAYNEQFF; CDR3nt: TGCGCCAGCAGTGAGGGGGGTTGGACTAGCGCCTACAATGAGCAGTTCTTC
v_gene: TRBV5-4; abundance: -; j_gene: TRBJ2-7; d_gene: TRBD2; CDR3aa: CASSLAAGVYEQYF; CDR3nt: TGTGCCAGCAGCTTGGCAGCGGGAGTCTACGAGCAGTACTTC
v_gene: TRBV5-1; abundance: many; j_gene: TRBJ1-1; d_gene: TRBD1; CDR3aa: CASRGQGGDTEAFF; CDR3nt: TGCGCCAGCAGAGGACAGGGGGGCGACACTGAAGCTTTCTTT
v_gene: TRBV5-1; abundance: -; j_gene: TRBJ1-2; d_gene: TRBD1; CDR3aa: CASSPRKSGTGRLYGYTF; CDR3nt: TGCGCCAGCAGTCCCCGTAAGTCCGGGACAGGGCGGCTCTATGGCTACACCTTC
v_gene: TRBV28; abundance: many; j_gene: TRBJ1-1; d_gene: -; CDR3aa: CASSLPQDGYTEAFF; CDR3nt: TGTGCCAGCAGTTTGCCCCAGGACGGGTACACTGAAGCTTTCTTT
v_gene: TRBV12-3/TRBV12-4; abundance: many; j_gene: TRBJ1-5; d_gene: TRBD1; CDR3aa: CASSRASGTVYNQPQHF; CDR3nt: TGTGCCAGCAGCCGAGCCTCCGGGACAGTCTACAATCAGCCCCAGCATTTT
v_gene: TRBV2; abundance: many; j_gene: TRBJ2-5; d_gene: -; CDR3aa: CASTYQETQYF; CDR3nt: TGTGCCAGCACGTATCAAGAGACCCAGTACTTC
v_gene: TRBV20-1; abundance: -; j_gene: TRBJ2-7; d_gene: -; CDR3aa: CSATLHGRPPYEQYF; CDR3nt: TGCAGTGCTACCCTACACGGGAGACCTCCCTACGAGCAGTACTTC
v_gene: TRBV28; abundance: many; j_gene: TRBJ1-1; d_gene: -; CDR3aa: CASVAGTLNTEAFF; CDR3nt: TGTGCCAGCGTGGCCGGGACTTTGAACACTGAAGCTTTCTTT
v_gene: TRBV20-1; abundance: many; j_gene: TRBJ1-6; d_gene: -; CDR3aa: CSASLSSPLHF; CDR3nt: TGCAGTGCTAGTCTTAGTTCACCCCTCCACTTT
v_gene: TRBV7-8; abundance: -; j_gene: TRBJ2-7; d_gene: TRBD2; CDR3aa: CASSLFVAGGPKQYF; CDR3nt: TGTGCCAGCAGCTTGTTTGTAGCGGGAGGGCCCAAGCAGTACTTC
v_gene: TRBV12-3/TRBV12-4; abundance: many; j_gene: TRBJ2-2; d_gene: -; CDR3aa: CASSVGEAGELFF; CDR3nt: TGTGCCAGCAGTGTCGGGGAAGCCGGGGAGCTGTTTTTT
v_gene: TRBV7-6; abundance: few; j_gene: TRBJ2-1; d_gene: TRBD2; CDR3aa: CASSLTGGQDEQFF; CDR3nt: TGTGCCAGCAGCTTAACGGGAGGGCAGGATGAGCAGTTCTTC
v_gene: TRBV7-2; abundance: many; j_gene: TRBJ2-3; d_gene: -; CDR3aa: CASSFGTVSTDTQYF; CDR3nt: TGTGCCAGCAGTTTTGGGACGGTTAGCACAGATACGCAGTATTTT
v_gene: TRBV4-1; abundance: few; j_gene: TRBJ1-5; d_gene: TRBD1; CDR3aa: CASSLAGTGGDQPQHF; CDR3nt: TGCGCCAGCAGCCTGGCGGGGACAGGGGGCGATCAGCCCCAGCATTTT
v_gene: TRBV12-3/TRBV12-4; abundance: many; j_gene: TRBJ1-5; d_gene: -; CDR3aa: CASSFDGNQPQHF; CDR3nt: TGTGCCAGCAGTTTTGATGGCAATCAGCCCCAGCATTTT
v_gene: TRBV6-1; abundance: -; j_gene: TRBJ2-7; d_gene: TRBD1; CDR3aa: CASSERTGGPYEQYF; CDR3nt: TGTGCCAGCAGTGAACGGACAGGTGGCCCCTACGAGCAGTACTTC
v_gene: TRBV19; abundance: few; j_gene: TRBJ1-1; d_gene: -; CDR3aa: CASGSSFSGNTEAFF; CDR3nt: TGTGCCAGTGGAAGTTCATTTAGCGGGAACACTGAAGCTTTCTTT